The source of this T cell receptor beta chain is a study of CD8 T cells in Susac syndrome. CD8+ and CD4+ T cells from blood underwent TCR beta sequencing, which was carried out in a high-throughput format. Relapsing-remitting disease, either stable or active, was present in the treatment-naive patients who were the multiple sclerosis controls. Bulk CD8+ and CD4+ cells came from magnetic negative isolation; CD8+ TEMRA by FACS. RNA in amounts of about 0.5 to 1 ug was reverse transcribed with random hexamers. TCR beta CDR3 was amplified by immunoSEQ multiplex PCR. This amplification extended across 54 Vbeta and 13 Jbeta segments. TCRdb passed the immunoSEQ multiplex PCR reads through MiXCR, listing each CDR3 protein once. The data hold about 57,000 distinct CDR3 sequences, with 93% observed a single time. Trimming at V came to 4 bases and at J to 4 bases, leaving 8 bases not matched to a gene. The CDR3 covers 15 residues. CDR1 SGHAT and CDR2 FQDESV come from the germline V gene (reference sequence).

The chain has TRBV11-1 and TRBJ1-1; 8 bases match TRBD1. Material: CD8+ T cells from PBMCs. The receptor was isolated from a human donor with multiple sclerosis. The CDR3 loop is CASSSWTGPGTEAFF. The CDR3 bases are TGTGCCAGCAGCTCATGGACAGGGCCGGGCACTGAAGCTTTCTTT.